This paragraph covers one T cell receptor (beta chain) sequence. The entry originates in a study of blood T cell repertoires in COVID-19. Whole-study context: T cells, B-cell-depleted T cells, or PBMCs provided the cDNA or gDNA that served as material.

Trimming removed 4 bases from V and 0 bases from J, with 21 bases in between. The CDR3 has 18 residues. In germline, CDR1 is SGHTA, CDR2 FQGNSA. Libraries were prepared by immunoSEQ multiplex PCR; TCRdb keeps only in-frame clonotypes and omits some of them. The sample includes fewer than 500,000 clones, 87% of them seen just once. Participant-reported clinical history was the basis for cohort assignment. This sequence was found in a young woman with acute COVID-19. V gene TRBV7-2 combines with J gene TRBJ1-2; the D gene is possibly TRBD1 (5 bases). Specimen: PBMCs or T cells enriched from blood (not recorded which). The CDR3 sequence is CASSSPIGGEPTNYGYTF. CDR3 nucleotide sequence: TGTGCCAGCAGCTCCCCGATCGGGGGGGAACCAACTAACTATGGCTACACCTTC.